This T cell receptor (beta chain) stems from a study of early T cells in non-severe SARS-CoV-2 infection. This clonotype is medium-sized within its sample. TCRdb processed the 5' RACE reads anew with MiXCR; each CDR3 protein has one entry. The data hold approximately 77,000 distinct CDR3 sequences, with roughly 12% observed a single time. V shed 0 bases and J 1 base; nucleotides not matched to a gene: 5. The germline V gene has CDR1 SGDLS and CDR2 YYNGEE. The CDR3 sequence is 17 residues long. This chain joins TRBV9 and TRBJ2-3, with 10 bases identical to TRBD2. The sample consisted of whole blood. This TCR was sampled from an adult who was a healthcare worker with PCR-confirmed SARS-CoV-2 infection or an uninfected control (not recorded which). The CDR3 coding sequence is TGTGCCAGCAGCGTAGAGTTAGGGACTAGCGGCACAGATACGCAGTATTTT. Translating gives CASSVELGTSGTDTQYF.